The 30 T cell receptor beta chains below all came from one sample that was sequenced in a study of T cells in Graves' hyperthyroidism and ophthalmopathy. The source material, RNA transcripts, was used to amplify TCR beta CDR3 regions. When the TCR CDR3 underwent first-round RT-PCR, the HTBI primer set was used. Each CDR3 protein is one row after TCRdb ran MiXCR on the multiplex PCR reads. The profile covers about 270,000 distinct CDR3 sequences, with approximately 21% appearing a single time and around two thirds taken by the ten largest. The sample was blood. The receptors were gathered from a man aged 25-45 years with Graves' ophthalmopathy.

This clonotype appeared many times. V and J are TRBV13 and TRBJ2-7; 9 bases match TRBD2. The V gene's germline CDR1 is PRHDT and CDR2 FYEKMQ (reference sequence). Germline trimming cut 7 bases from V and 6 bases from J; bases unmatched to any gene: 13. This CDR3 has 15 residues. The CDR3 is CASNLGGLASSEQYF. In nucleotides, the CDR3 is TGTGCCAGCAATCTTGGGGGACTAGCCTCTTCCGAGCAGTACTTC.

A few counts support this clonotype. CDR3 sequence reads: CASRRRGETQYF. Written as DNA, the CDR3 is TGTGCCAGCAGGAGGAGGGGGGAGACCCAGTACTTC. The rearrangement links TRBV2 to TRBJ2-5; D possibly matches TRBD1 or TRBD2 (6 bases each). The CDR3 length is 12 residues. Germline assignment: CDR1 SNHLY and CDR2 FYNNEI. V was clipped by 6 bases and J by 5 bases, with 10 bases between them.

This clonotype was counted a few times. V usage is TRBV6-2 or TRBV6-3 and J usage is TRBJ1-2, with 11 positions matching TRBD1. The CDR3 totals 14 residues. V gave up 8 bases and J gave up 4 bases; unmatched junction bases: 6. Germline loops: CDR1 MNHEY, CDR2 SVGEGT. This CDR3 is CASAGQGAFYGYTF. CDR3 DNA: TGTGCCAGCGCCGGACAGGGGGCTTTCTATGGCTACACCTTC.

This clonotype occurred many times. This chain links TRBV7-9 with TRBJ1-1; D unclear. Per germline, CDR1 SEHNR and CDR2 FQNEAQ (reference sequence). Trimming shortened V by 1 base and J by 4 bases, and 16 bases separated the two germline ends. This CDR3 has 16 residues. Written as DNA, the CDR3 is TGTGCCAGCAGCTTAGATCTAGGCCCGGCAGGCACTGAAGCTTTCTTT. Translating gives CASSLDLGPAGTEAFF.

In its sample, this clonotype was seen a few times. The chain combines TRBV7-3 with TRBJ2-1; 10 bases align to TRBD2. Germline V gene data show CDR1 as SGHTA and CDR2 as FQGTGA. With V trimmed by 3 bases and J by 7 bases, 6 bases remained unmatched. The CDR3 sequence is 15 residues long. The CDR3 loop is CASSLYLAGANEQFF. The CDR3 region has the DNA TGTGCCAGCAGCTTGTACCTAGCGGGAGCGAATGAGCAGTTCTTC.

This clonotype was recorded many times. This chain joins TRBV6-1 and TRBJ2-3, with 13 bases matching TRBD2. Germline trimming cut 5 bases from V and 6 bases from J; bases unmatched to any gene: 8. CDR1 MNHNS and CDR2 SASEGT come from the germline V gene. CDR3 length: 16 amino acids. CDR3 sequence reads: CASSKGLAGAVDTQYF. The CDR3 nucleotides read TGTGCCAGCAGTAAAGGACTAGCGGGAGCCGTGGATACGCAGTATTTT.

CDR3 coding DNA: TGTGCCAGCGGGACACCGGGGCATCAGCCCCAGCATTTT. Its translation is CASGTPGHQPQHF. This chain links TRBV2 with TRBJ1-5; TRBD1 might be the D (6 bases). CDR1 and CDR2 (germline): SNHLY, FYNNEI. This CDR3 comprises 13 residues. The germline V and J ends were trimmed by 8 bases and 5 bases, with 13 bases remaining between them.

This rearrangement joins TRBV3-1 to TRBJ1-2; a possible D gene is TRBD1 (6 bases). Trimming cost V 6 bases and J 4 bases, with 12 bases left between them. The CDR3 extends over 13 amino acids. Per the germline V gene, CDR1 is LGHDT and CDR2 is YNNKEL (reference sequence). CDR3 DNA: TGTGCCAGCAGTCCCCGGACAGTCTATGGCTACACCTTC. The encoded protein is CASSPRTVYGYTF. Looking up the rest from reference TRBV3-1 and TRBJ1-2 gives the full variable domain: DTAVSQTPKYLVTQMGNDKSIKCEQNLGHDTMYWYKQDSKKFLKIMFSYNNKELIINETVPNRFSPKSPDKAHLNLHINSLELGDSAVYFCASSPRTVYGYTFGSGTRLTVV.

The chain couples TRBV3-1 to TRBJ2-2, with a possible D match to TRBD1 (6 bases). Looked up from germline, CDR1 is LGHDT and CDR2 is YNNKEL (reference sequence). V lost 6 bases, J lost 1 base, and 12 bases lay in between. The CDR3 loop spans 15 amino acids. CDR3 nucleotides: TGTGCCAGCAGTCACCTGGGACAGAACACCGGGGAGCTGTTTTTT. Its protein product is CASSHLGQNTGELFF.

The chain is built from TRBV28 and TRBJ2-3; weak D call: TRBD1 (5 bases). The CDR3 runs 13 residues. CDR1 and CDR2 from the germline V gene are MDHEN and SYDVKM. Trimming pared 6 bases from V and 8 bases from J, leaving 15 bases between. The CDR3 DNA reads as TGTGCCAGCAGCCCCCCCGACAGAGTTACGCAGTATTTT. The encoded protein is CASSPPDRVTQYF.

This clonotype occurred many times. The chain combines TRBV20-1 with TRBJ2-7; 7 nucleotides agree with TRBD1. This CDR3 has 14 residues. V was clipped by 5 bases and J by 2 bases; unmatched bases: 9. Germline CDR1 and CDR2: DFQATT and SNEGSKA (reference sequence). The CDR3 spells CSALGDRAPYEQYF. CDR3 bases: TGCAGTGCTCTGGGGGACAGAGCCCCCTACGAGCAGTACTTC.

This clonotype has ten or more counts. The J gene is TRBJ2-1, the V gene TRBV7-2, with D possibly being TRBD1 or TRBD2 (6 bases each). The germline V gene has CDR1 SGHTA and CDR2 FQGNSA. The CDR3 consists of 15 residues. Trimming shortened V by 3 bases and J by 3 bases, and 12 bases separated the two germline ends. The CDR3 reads CASSFVRGRYNEQFF. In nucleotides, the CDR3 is TGTGCCAGCAGCTTCGTCCGGGGGCGCTACAATGAGCAGTTCTTC. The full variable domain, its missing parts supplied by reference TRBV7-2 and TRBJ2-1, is GAGVSQSPSNKVTEKGKDVELRCDPISGHTALYWYRQSLGQGLEFLIYFQGNSAPDKSGLPSDRFSAERTGGSVSTLTIQRTQQEDSAVYLCASSFVRGRYNEQFFGPGTRLTVL.

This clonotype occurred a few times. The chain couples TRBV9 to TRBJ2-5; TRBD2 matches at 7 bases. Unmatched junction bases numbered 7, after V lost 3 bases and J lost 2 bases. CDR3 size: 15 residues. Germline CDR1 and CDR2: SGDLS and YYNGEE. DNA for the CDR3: TGTGCCAGCAGCGCACTAGCGAGGGGACAAGAGACCCAGTACTTC. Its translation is CASSALARGQETQYF.

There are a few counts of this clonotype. CDR3 loop: CASSLALYNYGYTF. In nucleotides, the CDR3 is TGTGCCAGCAGCCTCGCTCTCTACAACTATGGCTACACCTTC. The V call is TRBV28, the J call TRBJ1-2, with unresolved D. V was trimmed by 6 bases and J by 2 bases, leaving 13 bases between them. CDR3 length: 14 residues. Looked up from germline, CDR1 is MDHEN and CDR2 is SYDVKM.

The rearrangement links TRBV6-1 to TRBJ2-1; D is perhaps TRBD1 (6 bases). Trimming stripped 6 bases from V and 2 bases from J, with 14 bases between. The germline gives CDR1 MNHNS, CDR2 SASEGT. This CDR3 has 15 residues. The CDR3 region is CASRPQGGPYNEQFF. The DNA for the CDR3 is TGTGCCAGCAGGCCACAGGGTGGTCCCTACAATGAGCAGTTCTTC.

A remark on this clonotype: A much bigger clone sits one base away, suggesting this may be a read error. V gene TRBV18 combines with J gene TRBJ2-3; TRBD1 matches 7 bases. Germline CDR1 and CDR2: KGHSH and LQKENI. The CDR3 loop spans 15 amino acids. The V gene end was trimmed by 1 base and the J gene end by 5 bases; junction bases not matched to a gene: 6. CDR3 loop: CASSPRTGFVDTQYF. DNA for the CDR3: TGTGCCAGCTCACCACGGACAGGTTTTGTAGATACGCAGTATTTT.

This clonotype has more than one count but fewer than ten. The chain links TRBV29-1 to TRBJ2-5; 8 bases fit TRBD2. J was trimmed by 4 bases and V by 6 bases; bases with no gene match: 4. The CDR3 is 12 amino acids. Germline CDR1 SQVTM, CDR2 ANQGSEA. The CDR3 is CSVLTSVETQYF. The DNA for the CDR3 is TGCAGCGTCCTGACTAGCGTAGAGACCCAGTACTTC.

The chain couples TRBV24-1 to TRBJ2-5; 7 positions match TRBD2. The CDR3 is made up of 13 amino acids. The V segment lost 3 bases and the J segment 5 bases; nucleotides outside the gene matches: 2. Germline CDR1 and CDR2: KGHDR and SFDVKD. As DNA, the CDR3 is TGTGCCACCAGTGATGGGGGGGTCGAGACCCAGTACTTC. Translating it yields CATSDGGVETQYF.

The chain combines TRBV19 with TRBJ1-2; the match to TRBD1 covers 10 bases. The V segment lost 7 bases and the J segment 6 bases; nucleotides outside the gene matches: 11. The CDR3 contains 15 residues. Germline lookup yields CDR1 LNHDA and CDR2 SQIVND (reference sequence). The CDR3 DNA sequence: TGTGCCAGTACTAAGGCTCCGGGACAGGGGAATGGCTACACCTTC. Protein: CASTKAPGQGNGYTF.

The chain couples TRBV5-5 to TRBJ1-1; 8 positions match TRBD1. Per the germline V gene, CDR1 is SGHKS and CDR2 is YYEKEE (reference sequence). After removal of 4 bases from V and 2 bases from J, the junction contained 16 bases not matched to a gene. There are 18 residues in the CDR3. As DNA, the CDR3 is TGTGCCAGCAGCCCAACAATTAACCGACAGGGGAGAAACACTGAAGCTTTCTTT. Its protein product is CASSPTINRQGRNTEAFF.

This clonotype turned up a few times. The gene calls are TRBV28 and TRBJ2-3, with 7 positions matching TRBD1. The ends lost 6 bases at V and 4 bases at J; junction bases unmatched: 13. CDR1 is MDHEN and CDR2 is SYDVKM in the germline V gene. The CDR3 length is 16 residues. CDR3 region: CASRDERGLVADTQYF. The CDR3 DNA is TGTGCCAGCAGAGACGAAAGGGGGCTGGTGGCAGATACGCAGTATTTT.

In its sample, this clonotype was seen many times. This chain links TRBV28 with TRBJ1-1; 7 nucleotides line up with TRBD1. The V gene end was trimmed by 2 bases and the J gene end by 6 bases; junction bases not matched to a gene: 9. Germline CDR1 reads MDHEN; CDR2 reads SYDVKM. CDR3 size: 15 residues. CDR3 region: CASSLISTGRAEAFF. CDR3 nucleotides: TGTGCCAGCAGTTTAATTTCGACAGGGAGGGCTGAAGCTTTCTTT. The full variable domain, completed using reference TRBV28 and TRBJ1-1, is DVKVTQSSRYLVKRTGEKVFLECVQDMDHENMFWYRQDPGLGLRLIYFSYDVKMKEKGDIPEGYSVSREKKERFSLILESASTNQTSMYLCASSLISTGRAEAFFGQGTRLTVV.

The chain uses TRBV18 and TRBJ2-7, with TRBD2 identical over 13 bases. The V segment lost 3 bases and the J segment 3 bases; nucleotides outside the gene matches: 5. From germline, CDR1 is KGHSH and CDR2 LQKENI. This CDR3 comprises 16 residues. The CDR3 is CASSPSRTSGGYEQYF. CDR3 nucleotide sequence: TGTGCCAGCTCACCCAGTCGGACTAGCGGGGGCTACGAGCAGTACTTC. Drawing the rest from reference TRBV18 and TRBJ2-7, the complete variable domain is NAGVMQNPRHLVRRRGQEARLRCSPMKGHSHVYWYRQLPEEGLKFMVYLQKENIIDESGMPKERFSAEFPKEGPSILRIQQVVRGDSAAYFCASSPSRTSGGYEQYFGPGTRLTVT.

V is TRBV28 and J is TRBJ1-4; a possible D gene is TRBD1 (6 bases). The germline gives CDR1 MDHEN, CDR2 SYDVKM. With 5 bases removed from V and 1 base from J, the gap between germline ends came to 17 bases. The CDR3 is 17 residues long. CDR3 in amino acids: CASSGPKRGVTNEKLFF. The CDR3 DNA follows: TGTGCCAGCAGTGGACCAAAGAGGGGGGTAACTAATGAAAAACTGTTTTTT.

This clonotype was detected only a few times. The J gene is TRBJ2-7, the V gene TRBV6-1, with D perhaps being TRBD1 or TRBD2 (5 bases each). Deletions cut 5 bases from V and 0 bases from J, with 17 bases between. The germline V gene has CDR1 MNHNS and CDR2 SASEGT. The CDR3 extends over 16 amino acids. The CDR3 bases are TGTGCCAGCAGTAGAGGGGACCAGGATCCCTCCTACGAGCAGTACTTC. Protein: CASSRGDQDPSYEQYF.

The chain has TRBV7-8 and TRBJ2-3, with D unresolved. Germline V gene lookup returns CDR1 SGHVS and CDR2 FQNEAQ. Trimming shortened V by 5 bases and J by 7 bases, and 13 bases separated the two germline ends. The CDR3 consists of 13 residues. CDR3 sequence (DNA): TGTGCCAGCAGCCTACGGACCCAATATACGCAGTATTTT. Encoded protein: CASSLRTQYTQYF.

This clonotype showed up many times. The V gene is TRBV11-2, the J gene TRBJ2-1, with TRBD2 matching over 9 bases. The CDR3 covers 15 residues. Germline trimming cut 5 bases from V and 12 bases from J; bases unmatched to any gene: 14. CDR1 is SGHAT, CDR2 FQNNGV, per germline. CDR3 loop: CASSPTTSGTRRQFF. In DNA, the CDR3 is TGTGCCAGCAGCCCGACGACTAGCGGAACACGACGGCAGTTCTTC. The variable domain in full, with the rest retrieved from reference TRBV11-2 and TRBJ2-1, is EAGVAQSPRYKIIEKRQSVAFWCNPISGHATLYWYQQILGQGPKLLIQFQNNGVVDDSQLPKDRFSAERLKGVDSTLKIQPAKLEDSAVYLCASSPTTSGTRRQFFGPGTRLTVL.

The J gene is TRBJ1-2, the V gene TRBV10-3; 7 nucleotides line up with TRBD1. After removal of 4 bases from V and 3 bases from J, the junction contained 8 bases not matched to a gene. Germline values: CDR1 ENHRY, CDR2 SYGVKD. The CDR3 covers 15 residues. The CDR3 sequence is CAISGGNRGDYGYTF. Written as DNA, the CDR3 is TGTGCCATCAGTGGGGGAAACAGGGGCGACTATGGCTACACCTTC.

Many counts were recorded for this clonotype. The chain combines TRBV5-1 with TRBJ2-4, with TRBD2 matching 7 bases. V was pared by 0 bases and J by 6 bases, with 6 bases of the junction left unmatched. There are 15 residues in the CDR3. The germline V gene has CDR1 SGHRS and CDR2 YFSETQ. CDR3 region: CASSLAISGGNIQYF. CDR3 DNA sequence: TGCGCCAGCAGCTTGGCTATTTCGGGAGGAAACATTCAGTACTTC.

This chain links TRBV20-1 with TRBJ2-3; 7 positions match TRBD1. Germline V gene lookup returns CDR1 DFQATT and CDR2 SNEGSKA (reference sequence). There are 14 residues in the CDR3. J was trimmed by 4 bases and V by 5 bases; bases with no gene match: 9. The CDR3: CSASGTQGADTQYF. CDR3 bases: TGCAGTGCTTCCGGGACCCAGGGGGCAGATACGCAGTATTTT.